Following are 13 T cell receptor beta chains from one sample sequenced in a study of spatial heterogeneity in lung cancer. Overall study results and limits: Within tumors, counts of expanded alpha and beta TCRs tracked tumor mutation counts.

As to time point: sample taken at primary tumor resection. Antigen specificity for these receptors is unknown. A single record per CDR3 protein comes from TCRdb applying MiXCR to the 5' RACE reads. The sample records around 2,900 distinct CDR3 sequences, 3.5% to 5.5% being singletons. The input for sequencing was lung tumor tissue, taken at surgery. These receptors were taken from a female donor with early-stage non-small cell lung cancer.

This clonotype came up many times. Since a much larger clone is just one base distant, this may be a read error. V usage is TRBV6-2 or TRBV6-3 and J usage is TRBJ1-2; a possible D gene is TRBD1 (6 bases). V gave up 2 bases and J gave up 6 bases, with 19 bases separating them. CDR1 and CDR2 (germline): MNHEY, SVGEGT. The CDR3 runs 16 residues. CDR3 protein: CASSYPSGAGDDGYTF. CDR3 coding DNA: TGTGCCAGCAGTTACCCCTCGGGGGCGGGAGACGATGGCTACACCTTC.

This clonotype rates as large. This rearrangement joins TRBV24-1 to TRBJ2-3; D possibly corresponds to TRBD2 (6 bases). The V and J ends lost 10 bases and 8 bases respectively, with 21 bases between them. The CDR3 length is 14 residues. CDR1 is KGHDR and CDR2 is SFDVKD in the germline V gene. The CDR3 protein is CATGGGAVGVTQYF. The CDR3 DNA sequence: TGTGCCACGGGGGGTGGCGCAGTCGGTGTTACGCAGTATTTT.

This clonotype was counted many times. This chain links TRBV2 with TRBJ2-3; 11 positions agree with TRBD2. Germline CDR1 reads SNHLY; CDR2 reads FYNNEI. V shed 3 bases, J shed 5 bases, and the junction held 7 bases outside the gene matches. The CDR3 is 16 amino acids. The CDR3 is CASSDPTSGDGDTQYF. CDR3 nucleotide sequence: TGTGCCAGCAGTGACCCGACTAGCGGGGATGGAGATACGCAGTATTTT.

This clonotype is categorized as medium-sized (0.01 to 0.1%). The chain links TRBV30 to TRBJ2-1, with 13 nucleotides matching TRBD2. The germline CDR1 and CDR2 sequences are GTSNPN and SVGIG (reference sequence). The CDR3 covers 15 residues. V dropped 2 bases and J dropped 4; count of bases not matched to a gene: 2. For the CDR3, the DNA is TGTGCCTGGAGTTTGACTAGCGGGGGGTACAATGAGCAGTTCTTC. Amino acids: CAWSLTSGGYNEQFF.

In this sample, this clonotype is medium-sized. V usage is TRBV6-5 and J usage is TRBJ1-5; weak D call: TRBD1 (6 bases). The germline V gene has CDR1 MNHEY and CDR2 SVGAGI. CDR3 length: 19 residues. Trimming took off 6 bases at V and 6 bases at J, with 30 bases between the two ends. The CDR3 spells CASREYAWDIRGGSQPQHF. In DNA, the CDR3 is TGTGCCAGCAGAGAGTATGCCTGGGACATTAGGGGAGGGAGTCAGCCCCAGCATTTT.

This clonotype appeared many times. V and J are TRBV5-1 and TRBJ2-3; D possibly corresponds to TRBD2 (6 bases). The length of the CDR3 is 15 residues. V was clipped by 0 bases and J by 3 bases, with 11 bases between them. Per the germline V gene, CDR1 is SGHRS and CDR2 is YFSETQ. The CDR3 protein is CASSLVGSTTDTQYF. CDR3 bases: TGCGCCAGCAGCTTGGTCGGGAGTACAACAGATACGCAGTATTTT.

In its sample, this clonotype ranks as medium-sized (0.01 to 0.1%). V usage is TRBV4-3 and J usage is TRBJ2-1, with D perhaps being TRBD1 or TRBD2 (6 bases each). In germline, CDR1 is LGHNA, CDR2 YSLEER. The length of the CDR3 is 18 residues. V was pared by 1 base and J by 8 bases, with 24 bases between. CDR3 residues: CASSQARTGGQSLDEQFF. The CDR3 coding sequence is TGCGCCAGCAGCCAAGCCCGTACCGGGGGCCAGTCTTTGGATGAGCAGTTCTTC.

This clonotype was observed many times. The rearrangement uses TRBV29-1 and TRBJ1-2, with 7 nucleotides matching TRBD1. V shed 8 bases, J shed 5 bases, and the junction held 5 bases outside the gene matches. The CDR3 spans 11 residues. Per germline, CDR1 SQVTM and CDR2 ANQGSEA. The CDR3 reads CSLLTGYGYTF. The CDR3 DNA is TGCAGCCTACTGACAGGGTATGGCTACACCTTC.

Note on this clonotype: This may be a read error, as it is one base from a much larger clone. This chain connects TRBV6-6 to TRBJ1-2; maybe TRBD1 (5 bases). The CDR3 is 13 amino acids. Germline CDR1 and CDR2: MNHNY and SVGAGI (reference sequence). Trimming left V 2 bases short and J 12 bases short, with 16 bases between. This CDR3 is CASSYRGFGGDTF. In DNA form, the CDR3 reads TGTGCCAGCAGTTACAGGGGATTCGGCGGCGACACCTTC.

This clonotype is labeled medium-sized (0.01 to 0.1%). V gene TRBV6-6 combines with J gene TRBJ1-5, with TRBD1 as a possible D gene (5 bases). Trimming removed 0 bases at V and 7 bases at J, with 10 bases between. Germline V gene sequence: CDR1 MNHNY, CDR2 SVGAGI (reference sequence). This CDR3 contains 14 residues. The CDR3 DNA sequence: TGTGCCAGCAGTTACTCGGGGGTGGGGCAGCCCCAGCATTTT. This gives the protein CASSYSGVGQPQHF.

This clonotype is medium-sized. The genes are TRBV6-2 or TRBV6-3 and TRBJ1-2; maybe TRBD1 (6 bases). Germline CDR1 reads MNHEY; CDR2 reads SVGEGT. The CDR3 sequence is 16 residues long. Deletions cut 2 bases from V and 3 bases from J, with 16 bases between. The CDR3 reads CASSYPSGAGDYGYTF. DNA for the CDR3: TGTGCCAGCAGTTACCCCTCGGGGGCGGGAGACTATGGCTACACCTTC.

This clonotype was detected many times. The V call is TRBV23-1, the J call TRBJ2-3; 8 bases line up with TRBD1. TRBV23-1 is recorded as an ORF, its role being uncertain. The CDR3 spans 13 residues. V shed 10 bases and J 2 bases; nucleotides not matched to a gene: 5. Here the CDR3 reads CATDRADTDTQYF. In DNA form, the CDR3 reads TGCGCCACGGACAGGGCGGACACAGATACGCAGTATTTT.

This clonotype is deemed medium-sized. The CDR3 DNA reads TGTGCCAGCAGTTTAATCTCGGACTACAATGAGCAGTTCTTC. This codes for CASSLISDYNEQFF. The chain is built from TRBV12-3 or TRBV12-4 and TRBJ2-1; D unresolved. The CDR3 consists of 14 residues. Trimming stripped 2 bases from V and 3 bases from J, with 8 bases between.